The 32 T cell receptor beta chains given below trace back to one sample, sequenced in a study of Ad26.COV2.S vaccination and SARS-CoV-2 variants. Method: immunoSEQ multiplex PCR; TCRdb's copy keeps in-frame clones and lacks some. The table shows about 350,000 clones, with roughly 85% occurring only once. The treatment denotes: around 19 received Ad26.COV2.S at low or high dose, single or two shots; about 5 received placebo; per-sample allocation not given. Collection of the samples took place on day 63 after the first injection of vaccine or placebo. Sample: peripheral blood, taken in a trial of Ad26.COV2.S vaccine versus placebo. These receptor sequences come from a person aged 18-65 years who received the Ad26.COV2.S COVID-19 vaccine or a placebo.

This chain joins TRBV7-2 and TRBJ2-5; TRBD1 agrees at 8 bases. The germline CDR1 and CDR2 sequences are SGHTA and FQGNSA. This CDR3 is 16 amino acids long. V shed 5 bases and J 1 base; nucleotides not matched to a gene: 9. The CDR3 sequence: CASSQQTGTGQETQYF. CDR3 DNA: TGTGCCAGCAGCCAGCAAACCGGGACAGGCCAAGAGACCCAGTACTTC.

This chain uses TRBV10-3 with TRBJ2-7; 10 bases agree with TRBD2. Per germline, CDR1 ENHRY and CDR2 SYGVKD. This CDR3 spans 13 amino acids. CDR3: CASGPSGSYEQYF. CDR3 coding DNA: TGTGCTTCGGGGCCTAGCGGGAGTTACGAGCAGTACTTC.

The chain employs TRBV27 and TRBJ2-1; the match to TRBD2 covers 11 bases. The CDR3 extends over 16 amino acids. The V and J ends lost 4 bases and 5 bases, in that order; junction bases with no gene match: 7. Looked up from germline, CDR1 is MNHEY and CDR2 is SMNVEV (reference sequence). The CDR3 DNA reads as TGTGCCAGCAGTTCGGGACTAGCGGAGGGGAACAATGAGCAGTTCTTC. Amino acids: CASSSGLAEGNNEQFF.

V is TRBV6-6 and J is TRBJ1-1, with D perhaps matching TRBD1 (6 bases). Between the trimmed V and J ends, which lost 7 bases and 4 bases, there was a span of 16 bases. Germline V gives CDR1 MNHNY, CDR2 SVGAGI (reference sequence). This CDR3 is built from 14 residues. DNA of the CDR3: TGTGCCAGCACACAGGGCCTCTTCGGCACTGAAGCTTTCTTT. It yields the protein CASTQGLFGTEAFF.

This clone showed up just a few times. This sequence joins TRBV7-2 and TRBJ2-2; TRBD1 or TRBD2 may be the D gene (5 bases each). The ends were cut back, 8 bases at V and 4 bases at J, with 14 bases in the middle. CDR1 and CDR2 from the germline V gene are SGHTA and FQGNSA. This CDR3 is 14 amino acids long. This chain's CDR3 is CASSGGRGTGELFF. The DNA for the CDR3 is TGTGCCAGCTCTGGGGGACGGGGCACCGGGGAGCTGTTTTTT.

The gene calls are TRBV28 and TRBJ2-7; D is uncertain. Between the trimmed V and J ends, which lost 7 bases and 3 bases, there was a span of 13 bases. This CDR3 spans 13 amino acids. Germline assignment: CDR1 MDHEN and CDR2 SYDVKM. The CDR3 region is CASTSEMFYEQYF. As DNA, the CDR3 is TGTGCCAGCACCTCGGAGATGTTCTACGAGCAGTACTTC.

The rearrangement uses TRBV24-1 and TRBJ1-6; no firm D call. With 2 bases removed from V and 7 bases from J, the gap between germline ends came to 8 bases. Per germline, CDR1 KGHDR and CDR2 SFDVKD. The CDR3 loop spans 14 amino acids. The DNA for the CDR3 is TGTGCCACCAGTGATTCGAGAGAAAATTCACCCCTCCACTTT. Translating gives CATSDSRENSPLHF.

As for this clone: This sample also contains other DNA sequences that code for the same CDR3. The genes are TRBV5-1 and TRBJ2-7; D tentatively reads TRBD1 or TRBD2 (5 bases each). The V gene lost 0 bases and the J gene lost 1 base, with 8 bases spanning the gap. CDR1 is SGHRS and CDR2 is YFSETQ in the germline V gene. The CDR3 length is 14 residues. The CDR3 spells CASSLEGRSYEQYF. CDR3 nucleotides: TGCGCCAGCAGCTTGGAGGGACGGTCCTACGAGCAGTACTTC.

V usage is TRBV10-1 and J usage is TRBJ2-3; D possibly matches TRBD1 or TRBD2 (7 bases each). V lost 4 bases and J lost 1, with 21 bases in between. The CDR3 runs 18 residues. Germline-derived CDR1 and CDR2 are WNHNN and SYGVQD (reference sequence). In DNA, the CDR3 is TGCGCCAGCAGTGTTGAGGGGGCTTTTACTAGCGGCACAGATACGCAGTATTTT. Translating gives CASSVEGAFTSGTDTQYF.

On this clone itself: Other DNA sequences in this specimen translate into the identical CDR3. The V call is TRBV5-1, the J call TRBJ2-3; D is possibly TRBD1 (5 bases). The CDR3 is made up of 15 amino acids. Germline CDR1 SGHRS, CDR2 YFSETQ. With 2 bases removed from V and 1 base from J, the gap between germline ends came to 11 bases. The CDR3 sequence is CASSLGQGRTDTQYF. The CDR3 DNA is TGCGCCAGCAGCTTAGGGCAGGGTCGCACAGATACGCAGTATTTT.

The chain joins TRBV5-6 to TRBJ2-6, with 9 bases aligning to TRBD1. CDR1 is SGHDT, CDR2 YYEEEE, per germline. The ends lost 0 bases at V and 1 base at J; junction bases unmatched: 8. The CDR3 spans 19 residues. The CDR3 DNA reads TGTGCCAGCAGCTTGGCCCGCGACAGGGGGGATTCTGGGGCCAACGTCCTGACTTTC. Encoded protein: CASSLARDRGDSGANVLTF.

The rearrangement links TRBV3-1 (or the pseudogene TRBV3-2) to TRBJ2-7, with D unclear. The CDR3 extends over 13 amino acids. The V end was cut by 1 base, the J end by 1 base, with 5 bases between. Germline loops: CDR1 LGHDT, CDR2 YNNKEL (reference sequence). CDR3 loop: CASSQVGSYEQYF. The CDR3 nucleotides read TGTGCCAGCAGCCAAGTAGGGTCCTACGAGCAGTACTTC.

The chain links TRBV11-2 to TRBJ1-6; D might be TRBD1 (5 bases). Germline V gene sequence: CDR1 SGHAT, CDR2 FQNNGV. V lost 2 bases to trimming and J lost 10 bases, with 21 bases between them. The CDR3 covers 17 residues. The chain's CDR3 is CASSLFSHRTDPSPLHF. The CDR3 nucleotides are TGTGCCAGCAGCTTATTCTCTCACAGGACTGATCCCTCACCCCTCCACTTT.

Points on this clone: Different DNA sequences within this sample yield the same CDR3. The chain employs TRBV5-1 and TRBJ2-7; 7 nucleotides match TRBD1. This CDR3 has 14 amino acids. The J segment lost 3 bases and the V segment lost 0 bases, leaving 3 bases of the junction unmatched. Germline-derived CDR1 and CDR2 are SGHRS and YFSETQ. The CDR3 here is CASSLGQGGYEQYF. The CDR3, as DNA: TGCGCCAGCAGCTTGGGACAGGGTGGCTACGAGCAGTACTTC.

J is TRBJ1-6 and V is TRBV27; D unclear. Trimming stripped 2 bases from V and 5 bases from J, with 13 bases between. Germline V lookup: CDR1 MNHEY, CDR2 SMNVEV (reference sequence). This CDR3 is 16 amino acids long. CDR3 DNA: TGTGCCAGCAGTTTACGGGCGCCACGGGATAATTCACCCCTCCACTTT. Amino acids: CASSLRAPRDNSPLHF.

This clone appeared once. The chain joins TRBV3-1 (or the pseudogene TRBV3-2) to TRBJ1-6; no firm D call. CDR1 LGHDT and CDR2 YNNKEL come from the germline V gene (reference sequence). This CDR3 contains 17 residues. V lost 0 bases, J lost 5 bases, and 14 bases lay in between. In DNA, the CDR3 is TGTGCCAGCAGCCAAGATTATGGCGCAGGTAATAATTCACCCCTCCACTTT. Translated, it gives CASSQDYGAGNNSPLHF.

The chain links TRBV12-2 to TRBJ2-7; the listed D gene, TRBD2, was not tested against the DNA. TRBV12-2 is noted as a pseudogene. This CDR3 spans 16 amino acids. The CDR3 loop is CASRLVPPGSVYEQYF. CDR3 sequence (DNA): TGTGCAAGTCGCTTAGTTCCTCCGGGATCGGTCTACGAGCAGTACTTC.

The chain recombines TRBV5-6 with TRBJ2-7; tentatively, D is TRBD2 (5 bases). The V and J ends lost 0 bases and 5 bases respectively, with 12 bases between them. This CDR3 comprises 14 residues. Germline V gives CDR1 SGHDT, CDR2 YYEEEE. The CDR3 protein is CASSLVPGSDEQYF. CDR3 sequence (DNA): TGTGCCAGCAGCTTGGTCCCGGGGAGCGACGAGCAGTACTTC. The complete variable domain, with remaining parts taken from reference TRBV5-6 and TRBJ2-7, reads DAGVTQSPTHLIKTRGQQVTLRCSPKSGHDTVSWYQQALGQGPQFIFQYYEEEERQRGNFPDRFSGHQFPNYSSELNVNALLLGDSALYLCASSLVPGSDEQYFGPGTRLTVT.

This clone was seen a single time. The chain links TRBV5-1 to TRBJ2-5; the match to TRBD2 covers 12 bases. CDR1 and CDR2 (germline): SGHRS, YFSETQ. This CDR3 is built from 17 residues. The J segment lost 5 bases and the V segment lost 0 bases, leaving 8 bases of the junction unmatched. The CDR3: CASSLAGASGGAETQYF. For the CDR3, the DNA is TGCGCCAGCAGCTTGGCCGGGGCTAGCGGGGGGGCCGAGACCCAGTACTTC.

CDR3 region: CASSVAASGRVEQYF. Here the CDR3 DNA reads TGTGCCAGCAGCGTAGCGGCTAGCGGGAGGGTCGAGCAGTACTTC. The J gene is TRBJ2-7, the V gene TRBV9, with 12 positions matching TRBD2. The V gene end was trimmed by 0 bases and the J gene end by 6 bases; junction bases not matched to a gene: 4. CDR3 size: 15 residues. The germline CDR1 and CDR2 sequences are SGDLS and YYNGEE.

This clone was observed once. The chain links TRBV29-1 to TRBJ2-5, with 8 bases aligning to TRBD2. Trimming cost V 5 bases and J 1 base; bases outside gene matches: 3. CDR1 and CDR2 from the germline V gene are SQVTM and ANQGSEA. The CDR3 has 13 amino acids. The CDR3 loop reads CSVRGGFQETQYF. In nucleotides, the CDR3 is TGCAGCGTTCGGGGGGGATTCCAAGAGACCCAGTACTTC.

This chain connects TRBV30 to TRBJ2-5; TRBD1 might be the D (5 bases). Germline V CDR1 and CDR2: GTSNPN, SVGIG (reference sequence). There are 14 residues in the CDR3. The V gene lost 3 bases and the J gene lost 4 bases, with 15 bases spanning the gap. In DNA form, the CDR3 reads TGTGCCTGGAGGCAGGCAGGGATTGGAGAGACCCAGTACTTC. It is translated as CAWRQAGIGETQYF.

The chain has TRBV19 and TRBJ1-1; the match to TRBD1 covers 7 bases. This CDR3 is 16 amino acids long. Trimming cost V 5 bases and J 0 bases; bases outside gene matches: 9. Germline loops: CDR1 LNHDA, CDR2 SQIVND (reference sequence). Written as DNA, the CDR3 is TGTGCCAGTAGTGCCGACAGGGCAAAAATGAACACTGAAGCTTTCTTT. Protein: CASSADRAKMNTEAFF.

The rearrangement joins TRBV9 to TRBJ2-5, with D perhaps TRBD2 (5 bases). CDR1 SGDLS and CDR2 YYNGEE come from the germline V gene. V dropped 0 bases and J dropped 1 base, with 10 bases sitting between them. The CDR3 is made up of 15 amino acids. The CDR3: CASSVGSEGQETQYF. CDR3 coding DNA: TGTGCCAGCAGCGTAGGATCCGAGGGCCAAGAGACCCAGTACTTC.

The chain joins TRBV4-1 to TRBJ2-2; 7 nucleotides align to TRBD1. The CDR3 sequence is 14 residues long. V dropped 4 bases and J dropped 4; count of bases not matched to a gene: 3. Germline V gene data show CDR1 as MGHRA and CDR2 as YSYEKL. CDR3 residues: CASSRDSLTGELFF. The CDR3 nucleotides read TGCGCCAGCAGCCGGGACAGCCTCACCGGGGAGCTGTTTTTT.

CDR3 in DNA: TGTGCCACCAGTGATTCGAGGGGGTCTGGAAACACCATATATTTT. Residues: CATSDSRGSGNTIYF. This chain uses TRBV24-1 with TRBJ1-3; D may be TRBD1 (6 bases). Germline loops: CDR1 KGHDR, CDR2 SFDVKD. The CDR3 is made up of 15 amino acids. V lost 2 bases and J lost 1, with 8 bases in between.

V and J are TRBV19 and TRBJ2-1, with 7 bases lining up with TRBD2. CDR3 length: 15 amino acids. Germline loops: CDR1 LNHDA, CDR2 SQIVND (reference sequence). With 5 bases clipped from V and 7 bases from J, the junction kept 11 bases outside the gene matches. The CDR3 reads CASSSQAGSLNEQFF. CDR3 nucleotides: TGTGCCAGTAGTTCCCAAGCGGGATCCTTAAATGAGCAGTTCTTC.

CDR3 protein: CATSGTGNEKLFF. CDR3 in DNA: TGTGCCACCAGCGGGACCGGTAATGAAAAACTGTTTTTT. This chain joins TRBV28 and TRBJ1-4, with D tentatively TRBD1 (5 bases). CDR1 is MDHEN, CDR2 SYDVKM, per germline. Between the trimmed V and J ends, which lost 10 bases and 4 bases, there was a span of 13 bases. The CDR3 sequence is 13 residues long.

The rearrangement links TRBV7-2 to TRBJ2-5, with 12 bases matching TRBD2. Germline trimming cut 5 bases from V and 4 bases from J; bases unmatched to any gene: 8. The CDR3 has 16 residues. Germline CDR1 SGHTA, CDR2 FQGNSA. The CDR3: CASSVSSGREGETQYF. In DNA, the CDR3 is TGTGCCAGCAGCGTCTCTAGCGGGAGGGAAGGAGAGACCCAGTACTTC.

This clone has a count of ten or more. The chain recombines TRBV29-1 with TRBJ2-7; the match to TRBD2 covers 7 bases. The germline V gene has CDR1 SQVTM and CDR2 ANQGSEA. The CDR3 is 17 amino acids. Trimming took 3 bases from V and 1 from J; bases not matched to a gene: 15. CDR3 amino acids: CSVEGLAVGRGSYEQYF. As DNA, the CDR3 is TGCAGCGTTGAGGGCCTAGCGGTCGGCCGAGGTTCCTACGAGCAGTACTTC.

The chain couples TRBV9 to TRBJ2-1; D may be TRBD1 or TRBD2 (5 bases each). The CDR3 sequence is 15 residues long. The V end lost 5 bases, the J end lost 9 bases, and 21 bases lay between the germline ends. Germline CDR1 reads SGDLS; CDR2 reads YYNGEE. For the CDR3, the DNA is TGTGCCAGCAGTGGACACCGGAGCACGGCGGGTGAGCAGTTCTTC. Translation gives CASSGHRSTAGEQFF.

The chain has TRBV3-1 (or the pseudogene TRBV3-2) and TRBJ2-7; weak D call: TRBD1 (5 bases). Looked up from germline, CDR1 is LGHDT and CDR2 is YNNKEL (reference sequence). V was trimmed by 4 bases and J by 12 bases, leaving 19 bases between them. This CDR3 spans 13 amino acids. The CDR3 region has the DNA TGTGCCAGCAGCCTATCATCAGGGAAATCGTGGTACTTC. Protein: CASSLSSGKSWYF.